This TCR beta chain was sequenced in a study of cytomegalovirus exposure and HLA in healthy donors. This CDR3 spans 13 amino acids. Trimming left V 4 bases short and J 8 bases short, with 17 bases between. Germline CDR1 reads GTSNPN; CDR2 reads SVGIG (reference sequence). Broader study findings: Listed as cytomegalovirus-associated were approximately 160 TCR beta chains.

Comment on this clone: Its antigen is not identified.

13 Jbeta primers and 60 Vbeta primers were used for the PCR. Libraries were prepared by immunoSEQ multiplex PCR; TCRdb keeps only in-frame clonotypes and omits some of them. The sample records 84,000 or so clones, less than 75% being singletons. The receptor was derived from a young woman in good health and CMV-seropositive. The chain joins TRBV30 to TRBJ1-2, with D tentatively TRBD1 (6 bases). The sequencing sample was made of PBMCs. CDR3 protein: CAWTYLSGEGYTF. For the CDR3, the DNA is TGTGCCTGGACTTATTTGTCAGGGGAAGGCTACACCTTC.